Following are 22 T cell receptor beta chains from one sample sequenced in a study of T cells expressing NK-cell markers (dated by TCRdb to the early 2020s). To prepare the library, 5' RACE was applied. The sample was run on an Illumina HiSeq 2000. TCRdb reprocessed the reads and assigns one entry to each CDR3 protein sequence, leaving out DNA. This sample's clone table shows about 160,000 distinct CDR3 sequences. 18% of the sample comes from the top ten. The sequenced material came from blood T cells: a sorted CD56 or NKG2C T cell subset, CD4+ or CD8+ T cells, or bulk PBMC T cells (not recorded which). These receptors were taken from a woman between 18 and 75 years old in good health.

V gene TRBV7-2 combines with J gene TRBJ2-1; TCRdb reports TRBD2, a call that lacks DNA to check it against. This CDR3 spans 14 amino acids. CDR1 and CDR2 from the germline V gene are SGHTA and FQGNSA. CDR3 residues: CASSLNGLAGEQFF.

The V call is TRBV5-4, the J call TRBJ2-1; the TCRdb D gene call, TRBD1, has no DNA to confirm it. CDR3 length: 17 residues. CDR1 is SGHNT and CDR2 is YYREEE in the germline V gene (reference sequence). The CDR3 sequence is CASSLGQGAGSYNEQFF.

V usage is TRBV12-3 or TRBV12-4 and J usage is TRBJ2-3; no DNA is available, so the TRBD2 call from TCRdb remains unchecked. The CDR3 is made up of 16 amino acids. The CDR3 loop is CASSGLAGGEADTQYF.

The rearrangement joins TRBV5-1 to TRBJ2-1. The germline V gene has CDR1 SGHRS and CDR2 YFSETQ. The CDR3 length is 15 residues. The CDR3: CASSLDDYGDNEQFF. The full variable domain, in which reference TRBV5-1 and TRBJ2-1 provide the parts outside the CDR3, is KAGVTQTPRYLIKTRGQQVTLSCSPISGHRSVSWYQQTPGQGLQFLFEYFSETQRNKGNFPGRFSGRQFSNSRSEMNVSTLELGDSALYLCASSLDDYGDNEQFFGPGTRLTVL.

V gene TRBV7-9 combines with J gene TRBJ2-7; TCRdb lists TRBD1, though no DNA is available to test this call. Germline values: CDR1 SEHNR, CDR2 FQNEAQ (reference sequence). The CDR3 consists of 14 residues. The chain's CDR3 is CASSWTGLRGEQYF.

The chain uses TRBV12-3 or TRBV12-4 and TRBJ2-7; as DNA is missing, the TRBD2 call by TCRdb cannot be tested. The CDR3 sequence is 15 residues long. This chain's CDR3 is CASSFGRGSTYEQYF.

The J gene is TRBJ2-3, the V gene TRBV27; checking the TCRdb D call of TRBD1 is not possible without DNA. Germline V gene lookup returns CDR1 MNHEY and CDR2 SMNVEV (reference sequence). The CDR3 runs 15 residues. This chain's CDR3 is CASSLRQGRTDTQYF.

The chain has TRBV7-2 and TRBJ1-2; absent DNA, TCRdb's TRBD1 call cannot be checked. Germline values: CDR1 SGHTA, CDR2 FQGNSA. The CDR3 contains 16 residues. The CDR3: CASSSTAGTGVYGYTF.

V usage is TRBV5-1 and J usage is TRBJ2-7; no DNA is available, so the TRBD2 call from TCRdb remains unchecked. Germline CDR1 SGHRS, CDR2 YFSETQ. The CDR3 contains 15 residues. The CDR3 is CASSIGLAGRYEQYF.

The chain recombines TRBV12-3 or TRBV12-4 with TRBJ2-7; TCRdb reports TRBD1, a call that lacks DNA to check it against. This CDR3 is built from 16 residues. CDR3 amino acids: CASSSRETAPTGEQYF.

This chain joins TRBV6-5 and TRBJ2-1; TCRdb calls TRBD2, which cannot be checked without DNA. Per germline, CDR1 MNHEY and CDR2 SVGAGI. This CDR3 spans 15 amino acids. The CDR3 sequence is CASSYKGLADNEQFF.

The rearrangement links TRBV5-1 to TRBJ2-3; the TCRdb call, TRBD2, lacks DNA for checking. The germline gives CDR1 SGHRS, CDR2 YFSETQ. This CDR3 spans 15 amino acids. This CDR3 reads CASSGTGAGTDTQYF.

The V and J genes are TRBV7-9 and TRBJ1-3; the D call of TRBD1 rests on TCRdb alone, since no DNA is present to check it. The germline CDR1 and CDR2 sequences are SEHNR and FQNEAQ (reference sequence). This CDR3 is 15 amino acids long. The CDR3 loop is CASSLGTGAGNTIYF.

The gene calls are TRBV5-1 and TRBJ1-1. The CDR3 length is 14 residues. Germline CDR1 SGHRS, CDR2 YFSETQ. The CDR3 here is CASSAFLRGTEAFF.

The chain combines TRBV6-1 with TRBJ2-7; with no DNA, the TCRdb D assignment of TRBD1 cannot be verified. The CDR3 length is 16 residues. CDR1 and CDR2 from the germline V gene are MNHNS and SASEGT. The CDR3 loop reads CASRVAPGTRNYEQYF.

The chain links TRBV7-2 to TRBJ1-2; TCRdb outputs TRBD1, but without DNA this stays unchecked. Germline CDR1 SGHTA, CDR2 FQGNSA. The CDR3 runs 15 residues. The CDR3 reads CASSLQGQGANGYTF.

The V and J genes are TRBV18 and TRBJ2-7; TCRdb indicates TRBD1, and absent DNA this call remains unverified. Germline assignment: CDR1 KGHSH and CDR2 LQKENI. The CDR3 is 14 amino acids. This chain's CDR3 is CASKDGQGTYEQYF.

V and J are TRBV18 and TRBJ1-6. CDR3 length: 14 amino acids. The germline CDR1 and CDR2 sequences are KGHSH and LQKENI. The CDR3 loop reads CASSPSGALSPLHF. Together with reference TRBV18 and TRBJ1-6, the CDR3 gives the full variable domain: NAGVMQNPRHLVRRRGQEARLRCSPMKGHSHVYWYRQLPEEGLKFMVYLQKENIIDESGMPKERFSAEFPKEGPSILRIQQVVRGDSAAYFCASSPSGALSPLHFGNGTRLTVT.

The chain joins TRBV18 to TRBJ2-5. This CDR3 has 11 residues. Germline CDR1 is KGHSH and CDR2 is LQKENI. The CDR3 here is CASSTQETQYF. Complete variable domain (other parts from reference TRBV18 and TRBJ2-5): NAGVMQNPRHLVRRRGQEARLRCSPMKGHSHVYWYRQLPEEGLKFMVYLQKENIIDESGMPKERFSAEFPKEGPSILRIQQVVRGDSAAYFCASSTQETQYFGPGTRLLVL.

The chain carries TRBV12-3 or TRBV12-4 and TRBJ2-7. The CDR3 is made up of 12 amino acids. The CDR3 spells CASSLDRHEQYF.

The rearrangement uses TRBV20-1 and TRBJ2-2; TCRdb's assignment of TRBD1 cannot be checked, as there is no DNA. The germline V gene has CDR1 DFQATT and CDR2 SNEGSKA (reference sequence). The CDR3 runs 16 residues. The CDR3 protein is CSARPVNQGSSGELFF.

The genes are TRBV4-2 and TRBJ2-7; the TRBD2 assignment by TCRdb is unverifiable without DNA. Germline CDR1 is LGHNA and CDR2 is YNFKEQ. This CDR3 spans 15 amino acids. Here the CDR3 reads CASSLRYREGYEQYF.